This TCR beta chain comes out of a study of shared clonotypes between healthy human individuals. For the study at large: Three plates were used per donor for CD4 naive, three for CD4 memory, two for CD8 naive and one for CD8 memory.

The CDR3 has 16 residues. Germline loops: CDR1 MNHEY, CDR2 SMNVEV (reference sequence). J lost 0 bases, V lost 5 bases, and 7 bases had no gene match. Deep-level settings were used for running the assay. Original analysis: ImmunoSEQ output held junction-only sequences without quality scores, so filtering differed. Some clones are missing from TCRdb's copy, which holds only in-frame ones; the method was immunoSEQ multiplex PCR. Clone size and the V and J calls come from that table; the DNA yielded D and trimming. The sample carries about 1.5 million clones, 95% to 99% recorded once. Specimen: naive CD4+ T cells sorted from blood. This sample's subset: CD45RA+ positively selected. The chain couples TRBV27 to TRBJ2-4; 7 bases map to TRBD2. This TCR derives from a man in his thirties or forties in good health. CDR3 nucleotide sequence: TGTGCCAGCAGTCAAATTAGCGGGTTAGCCAAAAACATTCAGTACTTC. It is translated as CASSQISGLAKNIQYF.